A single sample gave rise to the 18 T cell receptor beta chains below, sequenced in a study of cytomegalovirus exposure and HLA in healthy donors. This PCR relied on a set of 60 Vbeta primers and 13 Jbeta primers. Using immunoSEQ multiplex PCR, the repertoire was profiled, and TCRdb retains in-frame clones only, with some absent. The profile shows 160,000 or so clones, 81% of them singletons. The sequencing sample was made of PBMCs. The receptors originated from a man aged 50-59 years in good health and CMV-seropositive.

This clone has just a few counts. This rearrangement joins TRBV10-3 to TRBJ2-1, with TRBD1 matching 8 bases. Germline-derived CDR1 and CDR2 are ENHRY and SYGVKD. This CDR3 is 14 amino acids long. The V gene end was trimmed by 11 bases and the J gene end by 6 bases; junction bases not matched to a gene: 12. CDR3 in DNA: TGTGCCGTCCAGCAGGGGGCCTTCCGCAATGAGCAGTTCTTC. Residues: CAVQQGAFRNEQFF.

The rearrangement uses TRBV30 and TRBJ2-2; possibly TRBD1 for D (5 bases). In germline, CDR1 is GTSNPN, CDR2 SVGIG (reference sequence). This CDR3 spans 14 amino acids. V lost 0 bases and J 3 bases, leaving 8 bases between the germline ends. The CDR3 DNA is TGTGCCTGGAGTGTAGGGGTGGACACCGGGGAGCTGTTTTTT. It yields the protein CAWSVGVDTGELFF.

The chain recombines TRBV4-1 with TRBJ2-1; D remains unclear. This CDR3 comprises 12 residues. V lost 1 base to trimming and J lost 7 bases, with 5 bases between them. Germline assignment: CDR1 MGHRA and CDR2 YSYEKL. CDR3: CASSQVENEQFF. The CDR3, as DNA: TGCGCCAGCAGCCAAGTAGAAAATGAGCAGTTCTTC.

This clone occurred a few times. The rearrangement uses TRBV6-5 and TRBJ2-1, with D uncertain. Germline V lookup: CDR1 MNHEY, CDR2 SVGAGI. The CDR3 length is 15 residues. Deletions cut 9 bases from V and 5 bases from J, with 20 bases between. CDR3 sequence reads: CASAATGVSNNEQFF. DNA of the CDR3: TGTGCCAGTGCGGCGACCGGAGTCAGCAACAATGAGCAGTTCTTC.

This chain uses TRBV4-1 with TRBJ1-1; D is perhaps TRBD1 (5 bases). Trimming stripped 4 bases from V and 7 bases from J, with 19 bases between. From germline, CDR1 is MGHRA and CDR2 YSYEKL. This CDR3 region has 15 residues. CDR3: CASSLYTGTQLEAFF. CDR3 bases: TGCGCCAGCAGCCTATACACCGGGACTCAGCTTGAAGCTTTCTTT.

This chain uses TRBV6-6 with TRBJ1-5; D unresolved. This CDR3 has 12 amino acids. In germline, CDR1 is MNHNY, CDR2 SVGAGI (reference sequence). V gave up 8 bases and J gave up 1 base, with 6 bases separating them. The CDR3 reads CASGESNQPQHF. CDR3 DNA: TGTGCCAGCGGAGAGAGCAATCAGCCCCAGCATTTT.

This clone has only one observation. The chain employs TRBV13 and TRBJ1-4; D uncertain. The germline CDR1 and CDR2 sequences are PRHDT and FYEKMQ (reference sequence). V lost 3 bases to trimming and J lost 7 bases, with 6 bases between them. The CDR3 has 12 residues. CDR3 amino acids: CASSFRSEKLFF. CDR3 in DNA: TGTGCCAGCAGCTTTAGGAGTGAAAAACTGTTTTTT.

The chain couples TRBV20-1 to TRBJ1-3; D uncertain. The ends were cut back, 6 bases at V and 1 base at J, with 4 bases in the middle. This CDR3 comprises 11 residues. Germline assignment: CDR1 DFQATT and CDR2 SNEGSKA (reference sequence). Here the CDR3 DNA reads TGCAGTGCCTTATCTGGAAACACCATATATTTT. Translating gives CSALSGNTIYF.

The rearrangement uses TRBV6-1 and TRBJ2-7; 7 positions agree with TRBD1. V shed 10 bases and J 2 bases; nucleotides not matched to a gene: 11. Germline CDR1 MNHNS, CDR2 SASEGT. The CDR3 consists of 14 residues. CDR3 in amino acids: CATTGVPPTYEQYF. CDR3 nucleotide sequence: TGTGCCACCACAGGGGTCCCCCCTACCTACGAGCAGTACTTC.

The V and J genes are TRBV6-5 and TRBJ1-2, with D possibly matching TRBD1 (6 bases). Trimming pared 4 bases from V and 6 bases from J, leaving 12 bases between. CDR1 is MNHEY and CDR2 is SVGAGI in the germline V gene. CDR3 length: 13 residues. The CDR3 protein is CASSLVQGDGYTF. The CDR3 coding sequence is TGTGCCAGCAGTTTAGTACAGGGCGATGGCTACACCTTC.

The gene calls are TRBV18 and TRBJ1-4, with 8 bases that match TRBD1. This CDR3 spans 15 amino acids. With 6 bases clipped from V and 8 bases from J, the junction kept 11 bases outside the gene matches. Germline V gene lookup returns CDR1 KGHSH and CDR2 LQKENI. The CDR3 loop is CASSLQGALGEKLFF. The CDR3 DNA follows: TGTGCCAGCTCTCTGCAGGGGGCGTTAGGCGAAAAACTGTTTTTT. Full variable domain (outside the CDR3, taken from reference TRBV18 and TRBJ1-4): NAGVMQNPRHLVRRRGQEARLRCSPMKGHSHVYWYRQLPEEGLKFMVYLQKENIIDESGMPKERFSAEFPKEGPSILRIQQVVRGDSAAYFCASSLQGALGEKLFFGSGTQLSVL.

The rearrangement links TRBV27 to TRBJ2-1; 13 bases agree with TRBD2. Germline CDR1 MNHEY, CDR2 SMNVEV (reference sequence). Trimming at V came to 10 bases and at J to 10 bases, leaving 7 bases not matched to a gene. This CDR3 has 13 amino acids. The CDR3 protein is CATRTSGGGEQFF. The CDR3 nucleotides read TGTGCCACCCGGACTAGCGGGGGCGGGGAGCAGTTCTTC.

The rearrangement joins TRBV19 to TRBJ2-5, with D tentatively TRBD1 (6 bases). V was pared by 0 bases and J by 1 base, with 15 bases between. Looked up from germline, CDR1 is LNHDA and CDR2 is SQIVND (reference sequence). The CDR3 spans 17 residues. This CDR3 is CASSIEGARGTQETQYF. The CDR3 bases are TGTGCCAGTAGTATAGAAGGAGCGAGGGGGACCCAAGAGACCCAGTACTTC.

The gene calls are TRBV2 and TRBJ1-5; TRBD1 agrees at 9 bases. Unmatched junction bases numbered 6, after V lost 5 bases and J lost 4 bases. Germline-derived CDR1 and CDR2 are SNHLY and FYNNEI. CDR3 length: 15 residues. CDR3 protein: CASSLGQGVNQPQHF. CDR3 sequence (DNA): TGTGCCAGCAGTTTGGGACAGGGAGTGAATCAGCCCCAGCATTTT.

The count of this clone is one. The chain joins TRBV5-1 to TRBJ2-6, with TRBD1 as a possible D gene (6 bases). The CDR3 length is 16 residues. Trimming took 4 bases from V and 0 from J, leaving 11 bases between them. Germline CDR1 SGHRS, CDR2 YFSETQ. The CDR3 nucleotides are TGCGCCAGCAGCCGGTCAGGGGACTCTGGGGCCAACGTCCTGACTTTC. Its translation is CASSRSGDSGANVLTF. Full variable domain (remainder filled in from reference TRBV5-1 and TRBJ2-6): KAGVTQTPRYLIKTRGQQVTLSCSPISGHRSVSWYQQTPGQGLQFLFEYFSETQRNKGNFPGRFSGRQFSNSRSEMNVSTLELGDSALYLCASSRSGDSGANVLTFGAGSRLTVL.

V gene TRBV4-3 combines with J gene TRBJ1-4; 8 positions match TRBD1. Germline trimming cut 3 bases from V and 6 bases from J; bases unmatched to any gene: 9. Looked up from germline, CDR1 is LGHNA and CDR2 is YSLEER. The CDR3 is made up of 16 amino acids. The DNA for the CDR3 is TGCGCCAGCAGCCAGCGAGCAGGGGGCGCGGATGAAAAACTGTTTTTT. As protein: CASSQRAGGADEKLFF.

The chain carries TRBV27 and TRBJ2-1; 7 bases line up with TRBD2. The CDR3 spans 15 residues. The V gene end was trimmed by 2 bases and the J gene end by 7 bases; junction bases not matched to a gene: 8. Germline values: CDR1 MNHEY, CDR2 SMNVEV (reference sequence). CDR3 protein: CASSLVREIRNEQFF. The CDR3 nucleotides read TGTGCCAGCAGTTTAGTGCGGGAGATAAGGAATGAGCAGTTCTTC.

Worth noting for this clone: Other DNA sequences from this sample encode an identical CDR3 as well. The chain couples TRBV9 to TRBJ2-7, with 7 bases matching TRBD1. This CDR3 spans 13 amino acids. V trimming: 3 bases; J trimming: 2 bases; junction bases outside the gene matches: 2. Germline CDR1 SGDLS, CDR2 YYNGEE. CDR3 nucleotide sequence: TGTGCCAGCAGCGGCCAGGGGGCCTACGAGCAGTACTTC. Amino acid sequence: CASSGQGAYEQYF.